The sequence of this T cell receptor beta chain was determined in a study of PD-1 blockade in classical Hodgkin lymphoma. Sequencing was performed with immunoSEQ multiplex PCR; in TCRdb, only in-frame clones are kept and a portion is missing. The data hold 95,000 or so clones, with around 80% observed a single time. Relapses following autologous stem cell transplantation were seen in all patients, with brentuximab vedotin exposure varying. Points on this clone: Its target is not known.

Findings of the study overall: Healthy donors reportedly exceeded newly diagnosed patients in baseline TCR diversity.

From germline, CDR1 is SGHRS and CDR2 YFSETQ. Trimming left V 0 bases short and J 1 base short, with 10 bases between. This CDR3 is 15 amino acids long. The clonotype comes from a human donor with classical Hodgkin lymphoma. The sample was peripheral blood mononuclear cells (PBMCs), taken at baseline. The rearrangement uses TRBV5-1 and TRBJ1-1; the D is unclear. The CDR3 bases are TGCGCCAGCAGCTTGGAGGCAGCCGGGAACACTGAAGCTTTCTTT. It yields the protein CASSLEAAGNTEAFF.